The rows below give T cell receptor beta chains drawn from one sample of a study of cytomegalovirus exposure and HLA in healthy donors. Repertoires were generated with immunoSEQ multiplex PCR, while TCRdb's copy carries only in-frame clones and drops some. The sample lists roughly 130,000 clones, over 80% seen once, with about 2% in the top ten. Input material: PBMCs. All receptors derive from a man aged 25-40 years in good health and CMV-seronegative. CDR3s include the opening cysteine and the closing phenylalanine or tryptophan. Each record gives: V gene, D gene, J gene, clone size, CDR3 protein, CDR3 DNA. A D gene is named only where the DNA matches it firmly. Part of the rows lack a size; the others show once, few, many or a class for expanded clones.

V: TRBV28; D: -; J: TRBJ1-1; size: -; CDR3: CASSSTRTGPTGAFF; DNA: TGTGCCAGCAGTTCTACCCGTACAGGACCCACAGGAGCTTTCTTT
V: TRBV9; D: TRBD1; J: TRBJ2-7; size: once; CDR3: CASSAGQGVYYEQYF; DNA: TGTGCCAGCAGCGCCGGACAGGGGGTATACTACGAGCAGTACTTC
V: TRBV5-5; D: TRBD1; J: TRBJ2-5; size: -; CDR3: CASGSGDRAIRNQETQYF; DNA: TGTGCCAGCGGTTCGGGGGACAGGGCTATCCGTAACCAAGAGACCCAGTACTTC
V: TRBV7-9; D: -; J: TRBJ1-4; size: -; CDR3: CSSSPNRASTNEKLFF; DNA: TGTTCCAGCAGCCCAAACAGGGCTTCAACTAATGAAAAACTGTTTTTT
V: TRBV14; D: TRBD2; J: TRBJ2-7; size: -; CDR3: CASSQDERLADPYEQYF; DNA: TGTGCCAGCAGCCAAGACGAGCGGCTAGCGGACCCCTACGAGCAGTACTTC
V: TRBV5-1; D: -; J: TRBJ2-3; size: -; CDR3: CASSLVAGPSTDTQYF; DNA: TGCGCCAGCAGCTTGGTGGCAGGGCCTAGCACAGATACGCAGTATTTT
V: TRBV5-1; D: -; J: TRBJ2-1; size: -; CDR3: CASSFGAPPSNEQFF; DNA: TGCGCCAGCAGCTTTGGGGCACCTCCGAGCAATGAGCAGTTCTTC
V: TRBV25-1; D: -; J: TRBJ1-5; size: -; CDR3: CASSEFGEGRQHF; DNA: TGTGCCAGCAGTGAATTCGGGGAGGGTCGACAGCATTTT
V: TRBV2; D: TRBD2; J: TRBJ2-2; size: -; CDR3: CASIISGGPGTGELFF; DNA: TGTGCCAGCATCATAAGCGGGGGGCCTGGGACCGGGGAGCTGTTTTTT
V: TRBV6-6; D: -; J: TRBJ2-5; size: -; CDR3: CASSYAVGETQYF; DNA: TGTGCCAGCAGTTACGCGGTTGGGGAGACCCAGTACTTC
V: TRBV9; D: TRBD1; J: TRBJ2-2; size: -; CDR3: CASSVLTGAGELFF; DNA: TGTGCCAGCAGCGTACTCACAGGGGCCGGGGAGCTGTTTTTT
V: TRBV28; D: -; J: TRBJ2-1; size: -; CDR3: CASSLPGQSYNEQFF; DNA: TGTGCCAGCAGCTTACCCGGACAGTCCTACAATGAGCAGTTCTTC
V: TRBV9; D: TRBD2; J: TRBJ2-5; size: -; CDR3: CASSDRGDGTSGAGQETQYF; DNA: TGTGCCAGCAGCGACAGGGGGGACGGGACTAGCGGGGCGGGGCAAGAGACCCAGTACTTC